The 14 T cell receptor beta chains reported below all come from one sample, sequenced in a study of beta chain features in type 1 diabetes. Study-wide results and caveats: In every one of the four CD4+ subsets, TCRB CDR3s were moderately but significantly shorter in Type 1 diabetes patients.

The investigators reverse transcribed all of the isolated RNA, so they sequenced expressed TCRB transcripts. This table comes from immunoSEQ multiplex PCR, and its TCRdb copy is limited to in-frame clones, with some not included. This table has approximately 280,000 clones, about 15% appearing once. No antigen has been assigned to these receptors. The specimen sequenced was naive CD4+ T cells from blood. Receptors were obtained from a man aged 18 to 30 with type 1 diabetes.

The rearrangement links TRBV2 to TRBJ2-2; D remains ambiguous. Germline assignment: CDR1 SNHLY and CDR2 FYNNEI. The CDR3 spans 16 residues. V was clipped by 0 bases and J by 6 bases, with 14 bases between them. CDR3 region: CASSEARLPESGELFF. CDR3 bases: TGTGCCAGCAGTGAAGCGCGGCTACCGGAGTCCGGGGAGCTGTTTTTT.

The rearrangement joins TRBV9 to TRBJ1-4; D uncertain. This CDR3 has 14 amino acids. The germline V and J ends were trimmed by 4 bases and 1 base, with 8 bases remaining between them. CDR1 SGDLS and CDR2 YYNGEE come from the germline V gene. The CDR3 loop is CASSTTGTNEKLFF. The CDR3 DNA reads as TGTGCCAGCAGCACGACTGGAACTAATGAAAAACTGTTTTTT.

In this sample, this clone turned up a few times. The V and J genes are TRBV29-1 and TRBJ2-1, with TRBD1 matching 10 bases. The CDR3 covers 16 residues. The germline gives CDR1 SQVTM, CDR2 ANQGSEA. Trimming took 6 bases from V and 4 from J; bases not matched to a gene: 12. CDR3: CSVLTSGQGTYNEQFF. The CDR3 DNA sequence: TGCAGCGTCTTAACCTCGGGACAGGGGACATACAATGAGCAGTTCTTC.

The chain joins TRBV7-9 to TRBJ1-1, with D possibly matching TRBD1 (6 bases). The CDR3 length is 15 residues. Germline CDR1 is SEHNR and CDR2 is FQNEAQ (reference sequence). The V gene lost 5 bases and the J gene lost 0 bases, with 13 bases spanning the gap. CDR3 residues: CASSQTGQLNTEAFF. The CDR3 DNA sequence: TGTGCCAGCAGCCAAACGGGACAATTGAACACTGAAGCTTTCTTT.

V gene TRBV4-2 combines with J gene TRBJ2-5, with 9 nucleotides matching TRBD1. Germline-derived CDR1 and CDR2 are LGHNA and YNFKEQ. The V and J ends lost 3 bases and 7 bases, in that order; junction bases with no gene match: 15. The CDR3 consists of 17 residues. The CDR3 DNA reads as TGTGCCAGCAGCCAGATCACAGGGGGCCCGTACGGCGGGACCCAGTACTTC. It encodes CASSQITGGPYGGTQYF.

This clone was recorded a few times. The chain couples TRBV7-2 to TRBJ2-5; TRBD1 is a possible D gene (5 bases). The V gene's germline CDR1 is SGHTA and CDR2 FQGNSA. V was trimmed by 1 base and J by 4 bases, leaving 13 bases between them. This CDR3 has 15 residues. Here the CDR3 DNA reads TGTGCCAGCAGCTTAGGTGTGCAGGGAACAGAGACCCAGTACTTC. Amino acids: CASSLGVQGTETQYF. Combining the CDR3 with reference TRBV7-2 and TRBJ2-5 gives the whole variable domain GAGVSQSPSNKVTEKGKDVELRCDPISGHTALYWYRQSLGQGLEFLIYFQGNSAPDKSGLPSDRFSAERTGGSVSTLTIQRTQQEDSAVYLCASSLGVQGTETQYFGPGTRLLVL.

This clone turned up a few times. The CDR3 here is CASSKGRWDTNYEQYF. In nucleotides, the CDR3 is TGTGCCAGCAGCAAAGGTCGGTGGGACACCAACTACGAGCAGTACTTC. The chain carries TRBV21-1 and TRBJ2-7; whether TRBD1, the table's D call, matches the DNA was not checked. TRBV21-1 is given as a pseudogene. The CDR3 extends over 16 amino acids.

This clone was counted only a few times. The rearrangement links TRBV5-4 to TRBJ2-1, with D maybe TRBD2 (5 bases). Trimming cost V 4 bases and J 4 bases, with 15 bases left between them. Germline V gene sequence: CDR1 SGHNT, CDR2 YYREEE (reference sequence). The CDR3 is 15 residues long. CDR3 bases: TGTGCCAGCAGCCCGGACTCCCTCGTATACAATGAGCAGTTCTTC. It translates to CASSPDSLVYNEQFF.

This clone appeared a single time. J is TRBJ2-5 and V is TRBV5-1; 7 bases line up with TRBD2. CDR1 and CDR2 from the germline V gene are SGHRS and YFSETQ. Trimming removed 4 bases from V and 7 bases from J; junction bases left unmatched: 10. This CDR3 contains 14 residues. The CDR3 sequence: CASSVGDPGGTQYF. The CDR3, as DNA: TGCGCCAGCAGCGTCGGGGACCCGGGGGGGACCCAGTACTTC.

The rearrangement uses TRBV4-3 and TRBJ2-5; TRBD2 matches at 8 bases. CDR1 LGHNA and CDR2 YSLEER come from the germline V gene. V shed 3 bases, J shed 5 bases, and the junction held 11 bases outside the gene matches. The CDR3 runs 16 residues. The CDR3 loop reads CASSQRAGASGETQYF. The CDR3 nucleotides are TGCGCCAGCAGCCAGCGAGCTGGGGCTAGCGGGGAGACCCAGTACTTC.

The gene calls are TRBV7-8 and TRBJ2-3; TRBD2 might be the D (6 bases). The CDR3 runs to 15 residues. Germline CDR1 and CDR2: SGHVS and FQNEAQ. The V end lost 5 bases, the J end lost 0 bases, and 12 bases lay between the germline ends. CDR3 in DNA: TGTGCCAGCAGCCCCTCTAGCGATAGCACAGATACGCAGTATTTT. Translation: CASSPSSDSTDTQYF.

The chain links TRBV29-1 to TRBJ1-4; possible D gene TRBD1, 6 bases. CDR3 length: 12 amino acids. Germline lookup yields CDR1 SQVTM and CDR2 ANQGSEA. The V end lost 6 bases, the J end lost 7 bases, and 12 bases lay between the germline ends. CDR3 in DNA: TGCAGCGTGGGGACAAATAGTGAAAAACTGTTTTTT. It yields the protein CSVGTNSEKLFF.

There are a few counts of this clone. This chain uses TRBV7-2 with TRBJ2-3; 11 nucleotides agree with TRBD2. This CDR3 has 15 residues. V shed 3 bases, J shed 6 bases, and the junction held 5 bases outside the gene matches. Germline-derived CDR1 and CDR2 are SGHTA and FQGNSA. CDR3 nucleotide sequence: TGTGCCAGCAGCTTTAGCGGGAGGGCCCTGGATACGCAGTATTTT. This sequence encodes CASSFSGRALDTQYF.

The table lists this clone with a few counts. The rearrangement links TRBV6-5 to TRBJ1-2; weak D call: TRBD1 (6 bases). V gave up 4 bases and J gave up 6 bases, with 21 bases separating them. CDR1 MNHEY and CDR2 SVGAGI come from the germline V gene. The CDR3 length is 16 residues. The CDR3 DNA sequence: TGTGCCAGCAGTTTGTCTCGGGGCAGGGGAATCGATGGCTACACCTTC. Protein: CASSLSRGRGIDGYTF.